This T cell receptor (beta chain) was identified in a study of CD8+ T cells in alopecia areata. As for treatment: oral pan-JAK inhibitor, 5-10 mg twice daily. Once RNA had been extracted, it was reverse transcribed into cDNA to act as the sequencing template. This table comes from immunoSEQ multiplex PCR, and its TCRdb copy is limited to in-frame clones, with some not included. This table has around 100,000 clones, 85% to 90% appearing once. This specimen consisted of CD8+ T cells sorted from blood, obtained at approximately week 30, from a patient treated with tofacitinib. The receptor was derived from a human donor with alopecia areata.

The CDR3, as DNA: TGTGCTAGTCAAAAAGGAGGGGAGCAGTTCTTC. Translating gives CASQKGGEQFF. The genes are TRBV12-5 and TRBJ2-1, with D possibly matching TRBD2 (6 bases). The CDR3 spans 11 residues. The V gene's germline CDR1 is LGHNT and CDR2 FRNRAP. With 8 bases removed from V and 10 bases from J, the gap between germline ends came to 12 bases.